The 32 T cell receptor beta chains in this list originate from one sample, sequenced in a study of cytomegalovirus exposure and HLA in healthy donors. In the PCR, 60 Vbeta and 13 Jbeta primers were used. Clones were read by immunoSEQ multiplex PCR, and TCRdb kept only the in-frame ones, dropping some. The sample holds more than 95,000 clones, 65% to 75% seen once. Sequences were obtained from PBMCs. The receptors shown here come from a woman between 45 and 60 years old in good health and CMV-seropositive.

V gene TRBV9 combines with J gene TRBJ1-3, with D hard to call. Trimming took 3 bases from V and 3 from J, leaving 16 bases between them. The CDR3 runs 16 residues. CDR1 and CDR2 (germline): SGDLS, YYNGEE. This CDR3 reads CASSATGNFVGNTIYF. CDR3 DNA: TGTGCCAGCAGCGCTACCGGGAATTTCGTTGGAAACACCATATATTTT.

This clone has more than one count but fewer than ten. This sequence joins TRBV28 and TRBJ1-6, with 10 bases aligning to TRBD1. This CDR3 is built from 16 residues. CDR1 is MDHEN, CDR2 SYDVKM, per germline. The junction had 5 bases not matched to a gene; V was cut back by 6 bases and J by 3 bases. The CDR3 spells CASRRQGARYNSPLHF. The CDR3 coding sequence is TGTGCCAGCAGGAGACAGGGGGCTCGCTATAATTCACCCCTCCACTTT.

V is TRBV28 and J is TRBJ2-7, with D possibly TRBD2 on 5 matching bases. Looked up from germline, CDR1 is MDHEN and CDR2 is SYDVKM. The CDR3 has 15 amino acids. The germline V and J ends were trimmed by 7 bases and 0 bases, with 16 bases remaining between them. The CDR3: CASTPRVLLSYEQYF. CDR3 in DNA: TGTGCCAGCACTCCGAGGGTACTCCTCTCCTACGAGCAGTACTTC.

The chain employs TRBV5-5 and TRBJ1-2; the match to TRBD1 covers 9 bases. With 2 bases clipped from V and 8 bases from J, the junction kept 4 bases outside the gene matches. The CDR3 runs 13 residues. Germline CDR1 SGHKS, CDR2 YYEKEE (reference sequence). CDR3 sequence reads: CASSLQGAGGYTF. The CDR3 nucleotides read TGTGCCAGCAGCTTACAGGGGGCTGGGGGCTACACCTTC.

This chain uses TRBV7-9 with TRBJ1-2, with TRBD1 identical over 7 bases. The germline CDR1 and CDR2 sequences are SEHNR and FQNEAQ (reference sequence). CDR3 length: 13 residues. V lost 11 bases to trimming and J lost 2 bases; unmatched junction nucleotides: 8. CDR3 sequence: CACTRGQNYGYTF. CDR3 nucleotides: TGTGCCTGCACGAGGGGACAGAACTATGGCTACACCTTC.

The V gene is TRBV7-2, the J gene TRBJ2-7; TRBD2 is a possible D gene (6 bases). V lost 1 base and J 3 bases, leaving 10 bases between the germline ends. Per germline, CDR1 SGHTA and CDR2 FQGNSA. The CDR3 spans 14 residues. This chain's CDR3 is CASSLGGVVYEQYF. The CDR3 DNA reads TGTGCCAGCAGCTTAGGGGGGGTGGTCTACGAGCAGTACTTC.

The V and J genes are TRBV5-1 and TRBJ2-7, with TRBD2 identical over 7 bases. This CDR3 region has 14 residues. V lost 0 bases, J lost 6 bases, and 6 bases stayed unmatched. Germline V gene data show CDR1 as SGHRS and CDR2 as YFSETQ. The CDR3 here is CASSLDQRGSEQYF. CDR3 nucleotide sequence: TGCGCCAGCAGCTTGGACCAGCGGGGCTCCGAGCAGTACTTC.

The count of this clone is one. The genes are TRBV13 and TRBJ1-5; 11 bases agree with TRBD1. The germline V gene has CDR1 PRHDT and CDR2 FYEKMQ (reference sequence). The V gene end was trimmed by 4 bases and the J gene end by 4 bases; junction bases not matched to a gene: 3. The CDR3 spans 15 residues. CDR3 DNA sequence: TGTGCCAGCAGCTCCGGGACAGGGGGGAATCAGCCCCAGCATTTT. Translation: CASSSGTGGNQPQHF.

The chain recombines TRBV7-2 with TRBJ1-4; D may be TRBD1 (5 bases). The CDR3 totals 16 residues. The V end was cut by 5 bases, the J end by 0 bases, with 13 bases between. CDR1 SGHTA and CDR2 FQGNSA come from the germline V gene. The CDR3 sequence: CASSPSTGATNEKLFF. In DNA, the CDR3 is TGTGCCAGCAGCCCATCGACGGGGGCAACTAATGAAAAACTGTTTTTT.

The rearrangement joins TRBV5-5 to TRBJ2-7, with D hard to call. CDR3 length equals 14 residues. Germline V lookup: CDR1 SGHKS, CDR2 YYEKEE (reference sequence). V lost 1 base and J 3 bases, leaving 11 bases between the germline ends. Here the CDR3 reads CASSLNTNYYEQYF. The CDR3 DNA reads TGTGCCAGCAGCTTGAATACAAACTACTACGAGCAGTACTTC.

This chain uses TRBV9 with TRBJ2-5, with 7 bases fitting TRBD2. CDR3 length: 13 residues. Germline CDR1 SGDLS, CDR2 YYNGEE. J lost 5 bases, V lost 4 bases, and 5 bases had no gene match. This CDR3 reads CASSHPGGETQYF. The CDR3 DNA reads as TGTGCCAGCAGCCACCCGGGGGGTGAGACCCAGTACTTC.

This chain links TRBV7-8 with TRBJ2-3; a possible D gene is TRBD2 (5 bases). This CDR3 is built from 16 residues. In germline, CDR1 is SGHVS, CDR2 FQNEAQ. V lost 3 bases and J lost 2, with 15 bases in between. For the CDR3, the DNA is TGTGCCAGCAGCTTTGTCTATTCGGGGTTCACAGATACGCAGTATTTT. Translated, it gives CASSFVYSGFTDTQYF.

This clone is a singleton in its sample. The J gene is TRBJ2-7, the V gene TRBV27, with D perhaps TRBD1 (5 bases). The germline V gene has CDR1 MNHEY and CDR2 SMNVEV (reference sequence). Trimming pared 3 bases from V and 7 bases from J, leaving 19 bases between. This CDR3 region has 15 residues. CDR3: CASSLTEAGDREQYF. In DNA form, the CDR3 reads TGTGCCAGCAGTTTGACAGAGGCAGGCGATAGAGAGCAGTACTTC.

This rearrangement joins TRBV19 to TRBJ2-1, with D possibly being TRBD1 (7 bases). Germline CDR1 reads LNHDA; CDR2 reads SQIVND (reference sequence). The CDR3 runs 18 residues. V shed 5 bases and J shed 3 bases, with 23 bases lying between them. The CDR3 loop is CASSPRPTGGGLYNEQFF. CDR3 nucleotides: TGTGCCAGTAGTCCACGACCGACAGGAGGGGGCCTCTACAATGAGCAGTTCTTC.

The V and J genes are TRBV5-1 and TRBJ2-1, with D perhaps TRBD1 (6 bases). The V end lost 4 bases, the J end lost 5 bases, and 13 bases lay between the germline ends. The CDR3 totals 14 residues. Germline-derived CDR1 and CDR2 are SGHRS and YFSETQ. In DNA, the CDR3 is TGCGCCAGCAGCCCGAAAGGACAGCACAATGAGCAGTTCTTC. Translated, it gives CASSPKGQHNEQFF.

The rearrangement uses TRBV11-2 and TRBJ1-1; D is unresolved. Trimming left V 1 base short and J 1 base short, with 7 bases between. The CDR3 has 14 amino acids. Germline loops: CDR1 SGHAT, CDR2 FQNNGV. The CDR3 sequence is CASSLGGKNTEAFF. CDR3 nucleotide sequence: TGTGCCAGCAGCTTAGGAGGGAAGAACACTGAAGCTTTCTTT.

The chain couples TRBV6-6 to TRBJ1-2; 9 positions match TRBD1. This CDR3 comprises 16 residues. The J segment lost 2 bases and the V segment lost 4 bases, leaving 8 bases of the junction unmatched. Looked up from germline, CDR1 is MNHNY and CDR2 is SVGAGI (reference sequence). CDR3 in DNA: TGTGCCAGCAGTTCACACAGGGGGCGGCTCAACTATGGCTACACCTTC. Residues: CASSSHRGRLNYGYTF.

The chain is built from TRBV6-5 and TRBJ1-6, with 8 bases lining up with TRBD1. The V and J ends lost 6 bases and 10 bases, in that order; junction bases with no gene match: 11. This CDR3 has 15 amino acids. Germline V gene data show CDR1 as MNHEY and CDR2 as SVGAGI. The chain's CDR3 is CASSRGGQGGSPLHF. CDR3 coding DNA: TGTGCCAGCAGCCGGGGCGGACAGGGTGGCTCACCCCTCCACTTT.

This clone was observed a handful of times. The chain employs TRBV2 and TRBJ1-1; D may be TRBD1 (6 bases). The germline gives CDR1 SNHLY, CDR2 FYNNEI. V was shortened by 5 bases and J by 1 base, with 14 bases between the two germline ends. The length of the CDR3 is 15 residues. CDR3 amino acids: CASSPRRGGNTEAFF. CDR3 DNA: TGTGCCAGCAGTCCCCGAAGAGGGGGGAACACTGAAGCTTTCTTT.

The chain uses TRBV5-6 and TRBJ2-2; perhaps TRBD2 as D (5 bases). The germline V gene has CDR1 SGHDT and CDR2 YYEEEE. This CDR3 spans 18 amino acids. V was shortened by 4 bases and J by 0 bases, with 19 bases between the two germline ends. CDR3 in amino acids: CASSPRTGKSPNTGELFF. The CDR3 DNA reads TGTGCCAGCAGCCCCAGAACCGGGAAAAGTCCGAACACCGGGGAGCTGTTTTTT.

The V gene is TRBV28, the J gene TRBJ2-5; TRBD2 matches at 9 bases. This CDR3 region has 14 residues. Germline-derived CDR1 and CDR2 are MDHEN and SYDVKM. The ends lost 5 bases at V and 5 bases at J; junction bases unmatched: 6. The CDR3 sequence is CASSRGGAAETQYF. CDR3 nucleotide sequence: TGTGCCAGCAGTCGCGGGGGGGCCGCGGAGACCCAGTACTTC.

The CDR3 bases are TGTGCCAGCAGTGTCTCCGGGGACGAGCAGTACTTC. Translation: CASSVSGDEQYF. This chain joins TRBV6-6 and TRBJ2-7; D possibly corresponds to TRBD2 (5 bases). Trimming took off 5 bases at V and 5 bases at J, with 10 bases between the two ends. Germline V gene lookup returns CDR1 MNHNY and CDR2 SVGAGI (reference sequence). The CDR3 is made up of 12 amino acids.

The rearrangement links TRBV10-2 to TRBJ2-1, with D perhaps matching TRBD2 (7 bases). With 2 bases removed from V and 8 bases from J, the gap between germline ends came to 16 bases. This CDR3 is built from 15 residues. Germline V gene lookup returns CDR1 WSHSY and CDR2 SAAADI. This CDR3 reads CASSEGGGARDEQFF. CDR3 coding DNA: TGCGCCAGCAGTGAGGGTGGGGGGGCTAGGGATGAGCAGTTCTTC.

This clone was seen a single time. The rearrangement uses TRBV7-2 and TRBJ2-7; 12 nucleotides align to TRBD1. The ends lost 2 bases at V and 2 bases at J; junction bases unmatched: 7. The CDR3 extends over 17 amino acids. Germline CDR1 and CDR2: SGHTA and FQGNSA. The CDR3 protein is CASSLPDGTGGPYEQYF. In nucleotides, the CDR3 is TGTGCCAGCAGCTTACCGGATGGGACAGGGGGCCCCTACGAGCAGTACTTC. Drawing the rest from reference TRBV7-2 and TRBJ2-7, the complete variable domain is GAGVSQSPSNKVTEKGKDVELRCDPISGHTALYWYRQSLGQGLEFLIYFQGNSAPDKSGLPSDRFSAERTGGSVSTLTIQRTQQEDSAVYLCASSLPDGTGGPYEQYFGPGTRLTVT.

The chain couples TRBV4-1 to TRBJ2-5; 9 nucleotides agree with TRBD2. The CDR3 length is 17 residues. With V trimmed by 0 bases and J by 1 base, 6 bases remained unmatched. Germline CDR1 and CDR2: MGHRA and YSYEKL. CDR3 in DNA: TGCGCCAGCAGCCAAGAATCGACTAGCGGTATCCAAGAGACCCAGTACTTC. This encodes CASSQESTSGIQETQYF.

CDR3 loop: CASSRSGAGGVAYEQYF. CDR3 in DNA: TGCGCCAGCAGCCGCTCCGGGGCAGGGGGAGTCGCCTACGAGCAGTACTTC. The chain is built from TRBV5-1 and TRBJ2-7, with 7 bases matching TRBD1. With 4 bases clipped from V and 2 bases from J, the junction kept 15 bases outside the gene matches. The CDR3 covers 17 residues. Germline CDR1 is SGHRS and CDR2 is YFSETQ.

CDR3 coding DNA: TGTGCCAGCACGACACATTTCACAGATACGCAGTATTTT. Amino acids: CASTTHFTDTQYF. The chain is built from TRBV11-2 and TRBJ2-3; D unresolved. Looked up from germline, CDR1 is SGHAT and CDR2 is FQNNGV. With 7 bases removed from V and 2 bases from J, the gap between germline ends came to 10 bases. The CDR3 contains 13 residues. Full variable domain (remainder filled in from reference TRBV11-2 and TRBJ2-3): EAGVAQSPRYKIIEKRQSVAFWCNPISGHATLYWYQQILGQGPKLLIQFQNNGVVDDSQLPKDRFSAERLKGVDSTLKIQPAKLEDSAVYLCASTTHFTDTQYFGPGTRLTVL.

J is TRBJ2-7 and V is TRBV6-5; D gene uncertain. Trimming left V 5 bases short and J 2 bases short, with 10 bases between. The CDR3 length is 13 residues. Germline V lookup: CDR1 MNHEY, CDR2 SVGAGI. The CDR3 protein is CASSIGVTYEQYF. The CDR3 DNA sequence: TGTGCCAGCAGTATTGGAGTAACCTACGAGCAGTACTTC.

In DNA, the CDR3 is TGTGCCAGCAGCCCAAGACTTAATAGGGAGACCCAGTACTTC. This encodes CASSPRLNRETQYF. The chain is built from TRBV7-2 and TRBJ2-5; D is uncertain. Trimming shortened V by 5 bases and J by 5 bases, and 15 bases separated the two germline ends. The CDR3 runs to 14 residues. The germline V gene encodes CDR1 SGHTA and CDR2 FQGNSA.

This chain connects TRBV2 to TRBJ1-5; TRBD1 matches at 7 bases. V shed 6 bases and J 3 bases; nucleotides not matched to a gene: 5. Germline CDR1 is SNHLY and CDR2 is FYNNEI. This CDR3 is built from 14 residues. CDR3 residues: CASRGDSLNQPQHF. For the CDR3, the DNA is TGTGCCAGCAGAGGGGACAGCCTCAATCAGCCCCAGCATTTT.

This clone was seen only once. This rearrangement joins TRBV5-5 to TRBJ2-7; TRBD1 matches at 8 bases. Germline CDR1 is SGHKS and CDR2 is YYEKEE (reference sequence). V gave up 0 bases and J gave up 9 bases; unmatched junction bases: 8. This CDR3 region has 14 residues. CDR3 protein: CASSLEGRGRGQYF. As DNA, the CDR3 is TGTGCCAGCAGCTTGGAGGGCAGGGGGCGCGGGCAGTACTTC.

The chain is built from TRBV7-8 and TRBJ1-2, with 8 nucleotides matching TRBD1. With V trimmed by 1 base and J by 7 bases, 5 bases remained unmatched. Germline V gives CDR1 SGHVS, CDR2 FQNEAQ. The CDR3 is made up of 14 amino acids. DNA of the CDR3: TGTGCCAGCAGCTTAGGCCTACAGGGGGGTGGCTACACCTTC. Translation: CASSLGLQGGGYTF.